This record looks at one T cell receptor (beta chain) sequence and its context. In TCRdb, the 5' RACE reads were re-called with MiXCR into one record per CDR3 protein. The repertoire includes 250,000 to 400,000 distinct CDR3 sequences, roughly 10% of them detected once, and roughly 9.1% sits in the top ten. Per germline, CDR1 SEHNR and CDR2 FQNEAQ (reference sequence). This CDR3 has 16 amino acids. With 5 bases removed from V and 7 bases from J, the gap between germline ends came to 21 bases. This specimen comes from a study of CD8 T cells in ankylosing spondylitis. The origin of this receptor is a female donor with ankylosing spondylitis or in good health (not recorded which). J is TRBJ2-1 and V is TRBV7-9; tentatively, D is TRBD1 (6 bases). Sequenced material: blood, either unsorted or a sorted T cell fraction (not recorded which). CDR3 region: CASSRGTGTMVNEQFF. In DNA, the CDR3 is TGTGCCAGCAGCCGAGGGACCGGGACAATGGTGAATGAGCAGTTCTTC.